Below, 5 T cell receptor beta chains from the same sample are listed, as sequenced in a study of blood T cell repertoires in COVID-19. The table came from immunoSEQ multiplex PCR; TCRdb's copy has only in-frame clones and leaves some out. The sample has roughly 350,000 clones, approximately 81% seen once. The sequenced material came from peripheral blood. These receptors were obtained from a young woman with acute or convalescent COVID-19.

The V gene is TRBV12-2, the J gene TRBJ1-2; the table names TRBD1, a call not compared with the DNA. TRBV12-2 is tagged as a pseudogene. This CDR3 is 14 amino acids long. Written as DNA, the CDR3 is TGTGCAAGTCGCCGGGACAGGGGATCCTATGGCTACACCTTC. Translating gives CASRRDRGSYGYTF.

The chain employs TRBV29-1 and TRBJ2-3, with TRBD1 matching over 9 bases. The CDR3 consists of 14 residues. Looked up from germline, CDR1 is SQVTM and CDR2 is ANQGSEA. Germline trimming cut 6 bases from V and 6 bases from J; bases unmatched to any gene: 10. CDR3 protein: CSVVGTGSQDTQYF. The CDR3 region has the DNA TGCAGCGTCGTCGGGACAGGGAGTCAGGATACGCAGTATTTT.

V gene TRBV6-1 combines with J gene TRBJ1-3; D unresolved. V lost 4 bases, J lost 4 bases, and 17 bases lay in between. This CDR3 region has 16 residues. The germline gives CDR1 MNHNS, CDR2 SASEGT. This CDR3 reads CASSVGVPAGGNTIYF. DNA for the CDR3: TGTGCCAGCAGTGTCGGGGTCCCGGCGGGGGGAAACACCATATATTTT.

This clone was counted a single time. This sequence joins TRBV7-2 and TRBJ2-3, with 9 positions matching TRBD2. Per the germline V gene, CDR1 is SGHTA and CDR2 is FQGNSA. The length of the CDR3 is 15 residues. The V segment lost 4 bases and the J segment 6 bases; nucleotides outside the gene matches: 8. The CDR3 sequence is CASSSRAGGRDTQYF. The CDR3 DNA reads as TGTGCCAGCAGCTCAAGAGCGGGGGGCCGGGATACGCAGTATTTT.

V gene TRBV20-1 combines with J gene TRBJ2-5, with unresolved D. Trimming took 3 bases from V and 1 from J, leaving 9 bases between them. The CDR3 runs to 13 residues. Germline values: CDR1 DFQATT, CDR2 SNEGSKA (reference sequence). In nucleotides, the CDR3 is TGCAGTGCTAGTCGGGTAGTCCAAGAGACCCAGTACTTC. This codes for CSASRVVQETQYF.